Listed below are T cell receptor beta chains from one sample, sequenced in a study of blood T cell repertoires in COVID-19. Assay: immunoSEQ multiplex PCR; the TCRdb copy retains only in-frame clones and omits some. The table includes about 140,000 clones, around 83% detected once. Sequences were obtained from peripheral blood. These receptors were taken from a woman aged 55 to 70 with acute or convalescent COVID-19. CDR3s leave out the opening cysteine and the closing phenylalanine or tryptophan.

j_call,cdr3_length,v_call,cdr3_aa
TRBJ1-3,13,TRBV11-1,ASSYPTGIGNTIY
TRBJ1-5,10,TRBV12-3/TRBV12-4,ASSRKLAAQH
TRBJ1-2,10,TRBV2,ASNRGDYGYT
TRBJ2-2,16,TRBV9,ASSPHRKAAENTGELF
TRBJ2-1,9,TRBV20-1,SGTSGLEQF
TRBJ2-5,12,TRBV5-4,ASSWTGSQETQY
TRBJ2-7,15,TRBV3-1/TRBV3-2,ASSQAPTGGGSYEQY
TRBJ2-7,15,TRBV6-2/TRBV6-3,ASSYSIVAGGSYEQY
TRBJ2-2,14,TRBV5-4,ASSLAESRSTGELF
TRBJ1-6,11,TRBV30,AWSGELDSPLH
TRBJ1-2,12,TRBV6-5,ASRTGTGIYGYT
TRBJ1-5,13,TRBV30,AWSWDRGLDQPQH
TRBJ2-5,14,TRBV4-1,ASSPVRQGRQETQY
TRBJ2-3,14,TRBV4-3,ASSQDRAGRTDTQY
TRBJ2-1,13,TRBV6-5,ASSSSYTLYNEQF
TRBJ2-7,12,TRBV7-2,ASSLDAGAYEQY
TRBJ2-7,15,TRBV5-1,ASSPGTSGGEGRVQY
TRBJ2-3,14,TRBV4-3,ASSQGLAGASDTQY
TRBJ1-6,11,TRBV6-5,ASTAQFQSPLH
TRBJ2-1,13,TRBV6-2/TRBV6-3,ASSYMGGIYNEQF
TRBJ1-3,14,TRBV5-6,ASSLAGTLSGNTIY
TRBJ2-4,16,TRBV7-6,ASSSAVGGGAGANIQY
TRBJ2-3,17,TRBV14,ASSQVPVISGGATDTQY
TRBJ1-1,14,TRBV5-1,ASSLTTGIRNTEAF
TRBJ2-2,14,TRBV4-1,ASSRGTGRNTGELF
TRBJ2-7,13,TRBV28,ASSLSSPGGGEQY
TRBJ1-1,17,TRBV7-9,ASSWDLPGHRNMNTEAF
TRBJ1-6,14,TRBV15,ATSRALQGRGSPLH
TRBJ1-6,10,TRBV28,ATGQGNSPLH
TRBJ2-1,13,TRBV7-9,ASSLNLRAANEQF
TRBJ2-5,10,TRBV7-9,ASSATGETQY
TRBJ2-1,13,TRBV5-1,ASSLEPAGVNEQF
TRBJ2-5,13,TRBV6-5,ASSSETSGGETQY
TRBJ2-7,11,TRBV6-5,ASRRGQGNEQY
TRBJ2-2,13,TRBV7-3,ASSQPGGNTGELF
TRBJ2-1,13,TRBV11-3,ASNPPGGEFSEQF
TRBJ1-6,15,TRBV7-2,ASSLAGLRGGGSPLH
TRBJ2-3,14,TRBV5-4,ASRVSGAGVADTQY
TRBJ1-2,8,TRBV29-1,SALGRDYT
TRBJ2-7,12,TRBV7-9,ASSLDGISYEQY
TRBJ2-1,14,TRBV7-6,ASRAFLAGGNNEQF
TRBJ2-5,14,TRBV27,ASSLLPGHTGETQY
TRBJ1-2,13,TRBV5-6,ASSFQMTRVEGYT
TRBJ2-3,14,TRBV6-6,ASSPVRRLVTDTQY
TRBJ2-2,12,TRBV7-9,ASRPTTNTGELF
TRBJ2-1,16,TRBV2,ASRPSPGGGFSYNEQF
TRBJ1-1,15,TRBV30,AWSPRLAGLMNTEAF
TRBJ2-7,12,TRBV19,ASSKRQGAYEQY